This TCR beta chain was documented in a study of Ad26.COV2.S vaccination and SARS-CoV-2 variants. Study details: Ad26.COV2.S given intramuscularly, once or twice 56 days apart. Broader study findings: TCR breadth and depth analyses may have underestimated total T cell responses. Reported findings describe substantial breadth in spike-specific CD8+ and CD4+ T cell responses following vaccination.

Note on this clone: Its cognate antigen is unknown.

Per the germline V gene, CDR1 is SGHRS and CDR2 is YFSETQ. CDR3 length: 15 residues. The V and J ends lost 4 bases and 7 bases respectively, with 18 bases between them. Produced via immunoSEQ multiplex PCR; TCRdb's table is partial and in-frame only. The sample lists hundreds of thousands of clones, roughly 86% occurring once. Treatment given: over 15 received Ad26.COV2.S at low or high dose, single or two shots; about 5 received placebo; per-sample allocation not given. Specimens were obtained on day 63 following the first vaccine or placebo injection. A Boston adult aged 18-55 years was the donor. The chain uses TRBV5-1 and TRBJ2-1, with D maybe TRBD1 (6 bases). This TCR was recovered from a person aged 18 to 65 who received the Ad26.COV2.S COVID-19 vaccine or a placebo. This specimen was peripheral blood, taken in a trial of Ad26.COV2.S vaccine versus placebo. The CDR3 nucleotides read TGCGCCAGCAGCCCTGGGTCAGGGGTTAAGAATGAGCAGTTCTTC. It specifies CASSPGSGVKNEQFF. Full variable domain (outside the CDR3, taken from reference TRBV5-1 and TRBJ2-1): KAGVTQTPRYLIKTRGQQVTLSCSPISGHRSVSWYQQTPGQGLQFLFEYFSETQRNKGNFPGRFSGRQFSNSRSEMNVSTLELGDSALYLCASSPGSGVKNEQFFGPGTRLTVL.